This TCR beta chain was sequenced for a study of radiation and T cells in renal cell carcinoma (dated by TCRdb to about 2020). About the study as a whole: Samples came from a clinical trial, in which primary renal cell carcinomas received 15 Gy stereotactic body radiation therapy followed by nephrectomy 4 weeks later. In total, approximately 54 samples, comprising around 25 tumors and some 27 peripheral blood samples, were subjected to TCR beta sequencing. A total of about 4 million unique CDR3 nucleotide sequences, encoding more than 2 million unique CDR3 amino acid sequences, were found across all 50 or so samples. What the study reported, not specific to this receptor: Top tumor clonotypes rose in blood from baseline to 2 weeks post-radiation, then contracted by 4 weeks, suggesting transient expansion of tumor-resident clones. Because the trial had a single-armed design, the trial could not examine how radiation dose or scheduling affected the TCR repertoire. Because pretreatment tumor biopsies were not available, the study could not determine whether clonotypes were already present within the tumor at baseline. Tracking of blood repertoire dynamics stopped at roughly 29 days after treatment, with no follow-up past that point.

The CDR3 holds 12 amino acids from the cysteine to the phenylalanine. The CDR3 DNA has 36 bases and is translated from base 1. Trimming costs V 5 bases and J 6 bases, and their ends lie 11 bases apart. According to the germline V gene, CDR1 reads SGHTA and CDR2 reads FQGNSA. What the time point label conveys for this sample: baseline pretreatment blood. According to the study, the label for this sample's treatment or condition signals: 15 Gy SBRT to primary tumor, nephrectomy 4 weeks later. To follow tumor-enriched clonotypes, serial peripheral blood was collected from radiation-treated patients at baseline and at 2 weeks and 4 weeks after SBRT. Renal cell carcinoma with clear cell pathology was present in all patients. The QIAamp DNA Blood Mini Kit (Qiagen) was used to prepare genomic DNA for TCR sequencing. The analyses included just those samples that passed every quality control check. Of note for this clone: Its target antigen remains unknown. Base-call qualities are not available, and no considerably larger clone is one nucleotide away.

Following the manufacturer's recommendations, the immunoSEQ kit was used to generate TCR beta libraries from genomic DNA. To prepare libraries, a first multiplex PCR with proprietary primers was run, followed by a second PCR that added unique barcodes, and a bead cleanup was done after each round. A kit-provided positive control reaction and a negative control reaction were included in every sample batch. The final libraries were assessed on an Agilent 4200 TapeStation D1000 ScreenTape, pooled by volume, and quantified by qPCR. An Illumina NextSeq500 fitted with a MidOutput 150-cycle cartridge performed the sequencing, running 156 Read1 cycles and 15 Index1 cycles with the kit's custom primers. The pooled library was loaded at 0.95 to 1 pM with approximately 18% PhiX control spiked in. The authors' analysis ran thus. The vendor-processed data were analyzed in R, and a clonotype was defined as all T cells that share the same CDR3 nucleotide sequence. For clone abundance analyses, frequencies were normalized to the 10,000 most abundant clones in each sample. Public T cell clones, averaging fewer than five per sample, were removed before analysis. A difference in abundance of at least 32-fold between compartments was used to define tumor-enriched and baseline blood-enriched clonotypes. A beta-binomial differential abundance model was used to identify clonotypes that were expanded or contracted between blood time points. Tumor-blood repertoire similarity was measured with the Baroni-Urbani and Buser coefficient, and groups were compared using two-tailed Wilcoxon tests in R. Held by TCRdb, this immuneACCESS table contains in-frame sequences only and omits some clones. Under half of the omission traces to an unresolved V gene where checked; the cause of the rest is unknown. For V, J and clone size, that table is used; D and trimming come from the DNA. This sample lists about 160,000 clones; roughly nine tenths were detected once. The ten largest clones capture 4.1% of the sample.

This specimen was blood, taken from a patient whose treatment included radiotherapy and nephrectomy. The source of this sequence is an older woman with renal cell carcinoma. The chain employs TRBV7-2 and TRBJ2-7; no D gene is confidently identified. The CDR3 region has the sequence CASSQDGVEQYF. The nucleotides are TGTGCCAGCAGCCAGGACGGCGTCGAGCAGTACTTC.